These T cell receptor beta chains were read from a single sample in a study of blood T cell repertoires in COVID-19. Clones were sequenced by immunoSEQ multiplex PCR, and TCRdb holds only the in-frame ones, with some missing. The sample carries 200,000 to 250,000 clones, roughly four fifths recorded once. The specimen sequenced was peripheral blood. All receptors come from a woman older than 75 with COVID-19, enrolled during active disease. Each CDR3 is given with its conserved first and last residue. The order of the fields is J gene, D gene, clone size, V gene, CDR3 protein, CDR3 DNA. The D gene is left open where the match is weak. Only part of the rows carry a size: once, few, many, or a class if the clone is expanded.

TRBJ2-7 | . | . | TRBV29-1 | CSARQGLTASYEQYF | TGCAGCGCCCGACAGGGACTCACCGCCTCCTACGAGCAGTACTTC
TRBJ1-5 | . | . | TRBV5-8 | CASSSSRVPGQPQHF | TGTGCCAGCAGCTCCTCGAGGGTTCCGGGTCAGCCCCAGCATTTT
TRBJ2-7 | TRBD2 | . | TRBV3-1/TRBV3-2 | CASSQAKREENEQYF | TGTGCCAGCAGCCAAGCCAAGCGGGAGGAGAATGAGCAGTACTTC
TRBJ1-1 | . | . | TRBV10-2 | CASSPNTEAFF | TGCGCCAGCAGTCCAAACACTGAAGCTTTCTTT
TRBJ1-2 | . | . | TRBV28 | CASSLARSNYGYTF | TGTGCCAGCAGTTTAGCCAGATCTAACTATGGCTACACCTTC
TRBJ1-2 | . | . | TRBV6-5 | CASTLGEGVGSYTF | TGTGCCAGCACCCTGGGGGAGGGAGTGGGTAGCTACACCTTC
TRBJ2-3 | TRBD2 | . | TRBV2 | CASRPKAGVQDTQYF | TGTGCCAGCCGGCCCAAAGCGGGAGTGCAAGATACGCAGTATTTT
TRBJ2-1 | TRBD1 | . | TRBV4-1 | CATGGASGTGGNEQFF | TGCGCCACTGGGGGTGCTAGCGGGACAGGGGGCAATGAGCAGTTCTTC
TRBJ2-3 | TRBD2 | . | TRBV7-2 | CASSAMGLAGTDTQYF | TGTGCCAGCAGCGCCATGGGACTAGCGGGGACAGATACGCAGTATTTT
TRBJ1-6 | . | . | TRBV2 | CASKENSPLHF | TGTGCCAGCAAGGAGAATTCACCCCTCCACTTT
TRBJ2-3 | TRBD2 | . | TRBV7-9 | CASSSRRTSATDTQYF | TGTGCCAGCAGCTCGCGACGGACTAGCGCCACAGATACGCAGTATTTT
TRBJ2-5 | TRBD2 | . | TRBV9 | CASSTRLAGVVGAETQYF | TGTGCCAGCAGCACCCGACTAGCGGGAGTGGTTGGGGCAGAGACCCAGTACTTC
TRBJ2-1 | TRBD2 | . | TRBV11-2 | CASSTTPFGAGGEQFF | TGTGCCAGCAGCACTACCCCCTTCGGAGCGGGAGGGGAGCAGTTCTTC
TRBJ1-2 | TRBD1 | . | TRBV10-3 | CAISESSGQGLRGYTF | TGTGCCATCAGTGAGTCGTCGGGACAGGGATTGCGGGGCTACACCTTC
TRBJ1-3 | . | . | TRBV3-1/TRBV3-2 | CASSQEPHRDPGNTIYF | TGTGCCAGCAGCCAAGAACCCCACAGGGACCCAGGAAACACCATATATTTT
TRBJ1-1 | . | . | TRBV5-4 | CASSTDIGVNTEAFF | TGTGCCAGCAGCACGGACATAGGCGTGAACACTGAAGCTTTCTTT
TRBJ1-1 | . | . | TRBV29-1 | CSANGAAEAFF | TGCAGCGCCAACGGAGCCGCTGAAGCTTTCTTT
TRBJ2-1 | TRBD2 | . | TRBV3-1/TRBV3-2 | CASSPTSGSLEGNEQFF | TGTGCCAGCAGCCCCACTAGCGGGAGCCTTGAGGGGAATGAGCAGTTCTTC
TRBJ1-1 | . | once | TRBV18 | CASSPQARTTGTEAFF | TGTGCCAGCTCACCCCAAGCGAGAACTACGGGCACTGAAGCTTTCTTT
TRBJ1-3 | TRBD1 | . | TRBV4-1 | CASSQVGTAGNTIYF | TGCGCCAGCAGCCAGGTAGGGACAGCCGGAAACACCATATATTTT
TRBJ1-2 | . | . | TRBV5-1 | CASSFIAANYGYTF | TGCGCCAGCAGCTTCATTGCAGCTAACTATGGCTACACCTTC
TRBJ2-3 | TRBD2 | . | TRBV2 | CASSWTSRTDTQYF | TGTGCCAGCAGCTGGACTAGCCGGACAGATACGCAGTATTTT
TRBJ1-1 | TRBD1 | . | TRBV5-6 | CASSLQGVGYTEAFF | TGTGCCAGCAGCTTGCAGGGGGTTGGGTACACTGAAGCTTTCTTT
TRBJ1-1 | . | . | TRBV29-1 | CSAQNTEAFF | TGCAGCGCGCAGAACACTGAAGCTTTCTTT
TRBJ1-4 | TRBD1 | . | TRBV2 | CASGGTANEKLFF | TGTGCCAGCGGAGGGACAGCAAATGAAAAACTGTTTTTT
TRBJ2-2 | . | . | TRBV5-1 | CASSLGQFANTGELFF | TGCGCCAGCAGCTTGGGACAGTTCGCGAACACCGGGGAGCTGTTTTTT
TRBJ1-3 | . | . | TRBV5-1 | CASSQSSGGNTIYF | TGCGCCAGCAGCCAGTCCAGCGGCGGAAACACCATATATTTT
TRBJ1-5 | . | . | TRBV19 | CASSRYVTAGNQPQHF | TGTGCCAGTAGTAGATACGTGACGGCGGGCAATCAGCCCCAGCATTTT
TRBJ2-2 | . | . | TRBV5-1 | CASSSTGYTGELFF | TGCGCCAGCAGCTCTACAGGGTACACCGGGGAGCTGTTTTTT
TRBJ1-2 | . | . | TRBV3-1/TRBV3-2 | CASSQGSPYGYTF | TGTGCCAGCAGCCAAGGTAGTCCTTATGGCTACACCTTC
TRBJ1-3 | . | . | TRBV29-1 | CSVRSAGNTIYF | TGCAGCGTCCGGTCCGCTGGAAACACCATATATTTT
TRBJ2-3 | TRBD1 | . | TRBV5-1 | CASSFGQGTDTQYF | TGCGCCAGCAGCTTCGGACAGGGCACAGATACGCAGTATTTT
TRBJ1-2 | TRBD1 | . | TRBV5-4 | CASSLPGGLYGYTF | TGTGCCAGCAGCTTACCAGGGGGGCTCTATGGCTACACCTTC
TRBJ1-5 | TRBD1 | . | TRBV4-2 | CASSHLEGAGVSNQPQHF | TGTGCCAGCAGCCACCTCGAGGGGGCAGGGGTGAGCAATCAGCCCCAGCATTTT
TRBJ1-1 | TRBD1 | few | TRBV25-1 | CASSETGRRNTEAFF | TGTGCCAGCAGTGAGACAGGGAGGAGGAACACTGAAGCTTTCTTT
TRBJ2-1 | TRBD1 | . | TRBV9 | CASSAEDRGAYNEQFF | TGTGCCAGCAGCGCGGAGGACAGGGGAGCCTACAATGAGCAGTTCTTC
TRBJ2-3 | . | . | TRBV28 | CASSRGTPGADTQYF | TGTGCCAGCAGTCGCGGGACTCCAGGCGCAGATACGCAGTATTTT
TRBJ1-3 | . | . | TRBV5-1 | CASSLDTAGNTIYF | TGCGCCAGCAGCTTGGATACAGCTGGAAACACCATATATTTT
TRBJ1-1 | . | . | TRBV7-2 | CASSPVSMSTEAFF | TGTGCCAGCAGCCCCGTGAGTATGAGCACTGAAGCTTTCTTT
TRBJ2-7 | . | . | TRBV5-1 | CASSPLADSYEQYF | TGCGCCAGCAGTCCTCTAGCTGATTCCTACGAGCAGTACTTC
TRBJ1-1 | . | few | TRBV27 | CASSSGGGNTEAFF | TGTGCCAGCAGTTCCGGCGGGGGAAACACTGAAGCTTTCTTT
TRBJ1-3 | TRBD1 | . | TRBV12-3/TRBV12-4 | CASRGQTGNTIYF | TGTGCCAGCAGGGGACAGACTGGAAACACCATATATTTT
TRBJ2-7 | . | . | TRBV28 | CASRLGEYEQYF | TGTGCCAGCCGACTTGGGGAGTACGAGCAGTACTTC